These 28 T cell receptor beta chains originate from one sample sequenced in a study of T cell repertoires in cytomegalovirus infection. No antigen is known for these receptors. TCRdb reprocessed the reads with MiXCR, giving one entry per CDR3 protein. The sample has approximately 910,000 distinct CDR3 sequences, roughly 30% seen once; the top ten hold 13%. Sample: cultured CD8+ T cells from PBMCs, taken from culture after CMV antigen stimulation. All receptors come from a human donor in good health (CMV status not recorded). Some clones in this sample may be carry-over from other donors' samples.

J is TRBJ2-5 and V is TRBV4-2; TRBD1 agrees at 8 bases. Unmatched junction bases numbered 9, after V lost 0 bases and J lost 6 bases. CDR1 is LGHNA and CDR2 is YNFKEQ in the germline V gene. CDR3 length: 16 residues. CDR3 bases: TGTGCCAGCAGCCAAGAGGGGCAGGGGGCTGTAAAGACCCAGTACTTC. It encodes CASSQEGQGAVKTQYF.

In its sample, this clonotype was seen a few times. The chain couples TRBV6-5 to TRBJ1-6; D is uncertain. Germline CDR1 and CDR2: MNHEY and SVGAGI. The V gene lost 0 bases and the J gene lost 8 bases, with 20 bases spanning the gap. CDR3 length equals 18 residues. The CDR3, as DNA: TGTGCCAGCAGTTACTCGAAATTTTACGGCCCTAGAGATTCACCCCTCCACTTT. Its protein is CASSYSKFYGPRDSPLHF.

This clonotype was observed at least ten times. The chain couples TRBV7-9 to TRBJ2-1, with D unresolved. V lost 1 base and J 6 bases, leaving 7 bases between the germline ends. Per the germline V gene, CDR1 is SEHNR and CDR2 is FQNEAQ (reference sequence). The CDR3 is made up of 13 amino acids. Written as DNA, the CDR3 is TGTGCCAGCAGCTTAGTTATGAGCAATGAGCAGTTCTTC. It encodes CASSLVMSNEQFF.

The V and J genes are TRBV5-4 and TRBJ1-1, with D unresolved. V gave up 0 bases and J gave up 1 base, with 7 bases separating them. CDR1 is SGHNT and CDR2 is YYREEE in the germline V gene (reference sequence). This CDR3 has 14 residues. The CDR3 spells CASSLDPQNTEAFF. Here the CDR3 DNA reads TGTGCCAGCAGCTTGGACCCCCAGAACACTGAAGCTTTCTTT.

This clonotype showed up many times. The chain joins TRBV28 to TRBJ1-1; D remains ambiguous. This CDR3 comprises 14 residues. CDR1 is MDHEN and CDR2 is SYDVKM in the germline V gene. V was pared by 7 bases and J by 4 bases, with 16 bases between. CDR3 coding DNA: TGTGCCAGCACCATACCCGGGGAGATCACTGAAGCTTTCTTT. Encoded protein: CASTIPGEITEAFF.

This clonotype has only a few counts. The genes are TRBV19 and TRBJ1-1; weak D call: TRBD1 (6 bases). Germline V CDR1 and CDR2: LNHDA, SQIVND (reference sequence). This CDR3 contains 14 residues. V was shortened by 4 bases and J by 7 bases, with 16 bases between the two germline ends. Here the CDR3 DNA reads TGTGCCAGTAGTACCAAACAGGGAGGCGTTGAAGCTTTCTTT. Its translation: CASSTKQGGVEAFF.

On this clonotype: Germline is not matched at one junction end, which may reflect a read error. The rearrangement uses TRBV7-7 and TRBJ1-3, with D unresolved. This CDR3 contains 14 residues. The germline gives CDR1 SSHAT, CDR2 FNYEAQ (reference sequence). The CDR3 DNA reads TGTGCTAGCAGCCGCCCGAGCTCTGGAAACACCATATATTTT. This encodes CASSRPSSGNTIYF.

CDR3 nucleotide sequence: TGTGCCAGTTGGACAGGTCCTATGAACACTGAAGCTTTCTTT. Its translation: CASWTGPMNTEAFF. The rearrangement links TRBV19 to TRBJ1-1; 7 bases map to TRBD1. The germline V gene has CDR1 LNHDA and CDR2 SQIVND (reference sequence). With V trimmed by 8 bases and J by 0 bases, 6 bases remained unmatched. The CDR3 extends over 14 amino acids.

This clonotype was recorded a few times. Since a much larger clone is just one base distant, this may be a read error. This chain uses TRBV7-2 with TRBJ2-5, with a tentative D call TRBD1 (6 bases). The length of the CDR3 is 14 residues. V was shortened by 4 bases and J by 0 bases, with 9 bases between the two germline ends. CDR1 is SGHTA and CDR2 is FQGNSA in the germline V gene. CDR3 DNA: TGTGCCAGCAGCTCCCGGGACAACCAAGAGACCCAGTACTTC. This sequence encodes CASSSRDNQETQYF.

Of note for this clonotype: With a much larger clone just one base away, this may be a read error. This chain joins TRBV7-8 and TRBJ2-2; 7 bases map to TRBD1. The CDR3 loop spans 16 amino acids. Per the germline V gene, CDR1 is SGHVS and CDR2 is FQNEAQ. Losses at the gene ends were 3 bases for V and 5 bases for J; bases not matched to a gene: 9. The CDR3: CASSFTGDIDTGELFF. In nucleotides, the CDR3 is TGTGCCAGCAGCTTTACAGGGGACATCGATACCGGGGAGCTGTTTTTT.

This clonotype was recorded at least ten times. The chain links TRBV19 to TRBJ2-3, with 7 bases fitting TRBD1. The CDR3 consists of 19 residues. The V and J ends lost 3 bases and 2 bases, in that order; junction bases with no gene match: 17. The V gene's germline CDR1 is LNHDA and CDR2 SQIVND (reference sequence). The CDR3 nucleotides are TGTGCCAGTAGTATCCTAACAGGGGCGCTAGGCCCTTCCACAGATACGCAGTATTTT. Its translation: CASSILTGALGPSTDTQYF.

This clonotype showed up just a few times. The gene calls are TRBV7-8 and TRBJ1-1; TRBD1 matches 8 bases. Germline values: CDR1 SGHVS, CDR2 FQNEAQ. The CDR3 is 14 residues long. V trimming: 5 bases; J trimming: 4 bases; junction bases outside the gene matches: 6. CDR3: CASSPGQAVTEAFF. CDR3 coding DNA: TGTGCCAGCAGCCCGGGACAGGCAGTCACTGAAGCTTTCTTT.

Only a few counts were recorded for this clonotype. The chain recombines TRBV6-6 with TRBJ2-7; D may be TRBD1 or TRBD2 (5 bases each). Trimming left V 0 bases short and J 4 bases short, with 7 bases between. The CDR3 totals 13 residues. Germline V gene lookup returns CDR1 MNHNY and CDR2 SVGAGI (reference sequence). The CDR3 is CASSYSGEYEQYF. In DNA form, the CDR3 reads TGTGCCAGCAGTTACTCGGGGGAATACGAGCAGTACTTC.

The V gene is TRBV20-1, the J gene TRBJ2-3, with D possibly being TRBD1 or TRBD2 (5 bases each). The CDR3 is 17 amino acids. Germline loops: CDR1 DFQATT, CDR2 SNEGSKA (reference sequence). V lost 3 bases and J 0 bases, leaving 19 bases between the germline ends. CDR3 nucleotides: TGCAGTGCTAGTTTACTCGGGAAGGGACCTAGCACAGATACGCAGTATTTT. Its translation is CSASLLGKGPSTDTQYF.

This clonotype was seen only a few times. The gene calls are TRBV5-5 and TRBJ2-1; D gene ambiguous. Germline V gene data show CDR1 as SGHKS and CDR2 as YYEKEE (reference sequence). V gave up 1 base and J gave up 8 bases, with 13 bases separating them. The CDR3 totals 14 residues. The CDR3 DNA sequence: TGTGCCAGCAGCTTGTTTTCCCCAGGCGATGAGCAGTTCTTC. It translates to CASSLFSPGDEQFF.

The CDR3 region is CASNFGTGGFGELFF. The CDR3 coding sequence is TGTGCCAGCAACTTCGGGACAGGGGGCTTCGGGGAGCTGTTTTTT. The rearrangement links TRBV6-5 to TRBJ2-2, with TRBD1 matching over 12 bases. CDR3 length equals 15 residues. The germline V gene encodes CDR1 MNHEY and CDR2 SVGAGI. J was trimmed by 7 bases and V by 7 bases; bases with no gene match: 7.

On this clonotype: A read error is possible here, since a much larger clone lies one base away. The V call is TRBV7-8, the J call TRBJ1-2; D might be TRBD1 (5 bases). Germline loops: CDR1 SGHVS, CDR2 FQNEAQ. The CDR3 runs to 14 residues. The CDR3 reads CVSSLNPARDGYTF. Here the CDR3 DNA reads TGTGTCAGCAGCTTAAATCCAGCAAGGGACGGCTACACCTTC. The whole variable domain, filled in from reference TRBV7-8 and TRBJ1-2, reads GAGVSQSPRYKVAKRGQDVALRCDPISGHVSLFWYQQALGQGPEFLTYFQNEAQLDKSGLPSDRFFAERPEGSVSTLKIQRTQQEDSAVYLCVSSLNPARDGYTFGSGTRLTVV.

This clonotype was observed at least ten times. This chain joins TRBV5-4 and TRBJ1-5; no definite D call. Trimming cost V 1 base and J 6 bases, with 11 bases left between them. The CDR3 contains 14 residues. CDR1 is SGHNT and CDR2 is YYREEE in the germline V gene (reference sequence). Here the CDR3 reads CASSLSGSGQPQHF. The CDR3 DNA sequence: TGTGCCAGCAGCTTGTCTGGGTCGGGTCAGCCCCAGCATTTT.

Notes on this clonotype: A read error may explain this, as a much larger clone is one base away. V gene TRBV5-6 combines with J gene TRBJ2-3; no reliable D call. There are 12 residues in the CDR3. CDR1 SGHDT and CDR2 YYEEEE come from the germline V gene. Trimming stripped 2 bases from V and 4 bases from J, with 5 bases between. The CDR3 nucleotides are TGTGCCAGCAGCTTTGTCCCAGATACGCAGTATTTT. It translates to CASSFVPDTQYF. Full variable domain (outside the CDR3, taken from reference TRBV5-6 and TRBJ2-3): DAGVTQSPTHLIKTRGQQVTLRCSPKSGHDTVSWYQQALGQGPQFIFQYYEEEERQRGNFPDRFSGHQFPNYSSELNVNALLLGDSALYLCASSFVPDTQYFGPGTRLTVL.

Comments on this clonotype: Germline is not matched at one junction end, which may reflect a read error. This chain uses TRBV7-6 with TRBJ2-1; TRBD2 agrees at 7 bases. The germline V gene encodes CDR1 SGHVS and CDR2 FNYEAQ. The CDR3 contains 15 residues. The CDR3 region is CASSCLAEPNNEQCF. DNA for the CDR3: TGTGCCAGCAGCTGCCTAGCGGAGCCTAACAATGAGCAGTGCTTC.

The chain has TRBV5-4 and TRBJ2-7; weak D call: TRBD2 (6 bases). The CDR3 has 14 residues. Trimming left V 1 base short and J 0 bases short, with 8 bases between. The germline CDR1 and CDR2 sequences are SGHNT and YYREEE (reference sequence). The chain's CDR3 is CASSLKAGSYEQYF. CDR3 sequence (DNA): TGTGCCAGCAGCTTGAAAGCGGGCTCCTACGAGCAGTACTTC.

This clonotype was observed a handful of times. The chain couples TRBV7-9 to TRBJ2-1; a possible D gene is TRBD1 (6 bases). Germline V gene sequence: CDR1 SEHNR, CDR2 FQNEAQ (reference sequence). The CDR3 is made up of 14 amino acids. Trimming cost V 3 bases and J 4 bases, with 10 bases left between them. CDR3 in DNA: TGTGCCAGCAGCTTCAGGGGCCAGTACAATGAGCAGTTCTTC. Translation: CASSFRGQYNEQFF.

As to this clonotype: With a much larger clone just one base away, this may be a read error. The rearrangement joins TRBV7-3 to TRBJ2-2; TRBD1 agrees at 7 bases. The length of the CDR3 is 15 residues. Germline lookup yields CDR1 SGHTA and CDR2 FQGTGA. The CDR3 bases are TGTGTCAGCAGGCAAACAGGGGCCAACACCGGGGAGCTGTTTTTT. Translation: CVSRQTGANTGELFF.

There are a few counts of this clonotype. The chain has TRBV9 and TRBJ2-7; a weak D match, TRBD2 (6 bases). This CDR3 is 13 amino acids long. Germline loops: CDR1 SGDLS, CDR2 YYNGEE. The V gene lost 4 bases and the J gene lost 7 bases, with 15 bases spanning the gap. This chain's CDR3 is CASSPGRGGEQYV. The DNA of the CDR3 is TGTGCCAGCAGCCCCGGCCGGGGAGGAGAGCAGTACGTC.

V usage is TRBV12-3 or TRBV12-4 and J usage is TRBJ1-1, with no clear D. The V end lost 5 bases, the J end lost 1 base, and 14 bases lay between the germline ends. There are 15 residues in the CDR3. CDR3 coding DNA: TGTGCCAGCAGTGTCATGTCAGGTAGGAACACTGAAGCTTTCTTT. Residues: CASSVMSGRNTEAFF.

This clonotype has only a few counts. CDR3 residues: CSAGSFWSSEAFF. The CDR3 DNA is TGCAGCGCAGGGTCTTTCTGGTCTTCTGAAGCTTTCTTT. V and J are TRBV29-1 and TRBJ1-1, with a possible D match to TRBD1 (5 bases). V was pared by 7 bases and J by 6 bases, with 18 bases between. The CDR3 runs 13 residues. Germline values: CDR1 SQVTM, CDR2 ANQGSEA.

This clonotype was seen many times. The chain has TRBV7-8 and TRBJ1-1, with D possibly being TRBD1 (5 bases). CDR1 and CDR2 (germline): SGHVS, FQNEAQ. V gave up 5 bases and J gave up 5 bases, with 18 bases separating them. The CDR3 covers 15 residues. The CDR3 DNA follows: TGTGCCAGCAGCCCAACTTGGGAGGGACGGACTGAAGCTTTCTTT. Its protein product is CASSPTWEGRTEAFF. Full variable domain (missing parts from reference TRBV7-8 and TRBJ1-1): GAGVSQSPRYKVAKRGQDVALRCDPISGHVSLFWYQQALGQGPEFLTYFQNEAQLDKSGLPSDRFFAERPEGSVSTLKIQRTQQEDSAVYLCASSPTWEGRTEAFFGQGTRLTVV.

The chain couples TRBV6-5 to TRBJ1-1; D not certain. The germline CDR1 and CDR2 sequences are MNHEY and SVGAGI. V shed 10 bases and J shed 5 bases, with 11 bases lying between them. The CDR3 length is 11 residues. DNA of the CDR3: TGTGCCACCCGGGCCTGGACTGAAGCTTTCTTT. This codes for CATRAWTEAFF.